This paragraph reports one T cell receptor beta chain. Produced via immunoSEQ multiplex PCR; TCRdb's table is partial and in-frame only. The sample has 120,000 or so clones; around 81% are singletons. This sample stems from a study of blood T cell repertoires in COVID-19. The CDR3 is made up of 14 amino acids. Germline loops: CDR1 GTSNPN, CDR2 SVGIG (reference sequence). Trimming pared 5 bases from V and 2 bases from J, leaving 13 bases between. The origin of this receptor is a woman aged 45-65 years with acute or convalescent COVID-19. The rearrangement links TRBV30 to TRBJ1-3; D uncertain. Sequencing used peripheral blood. CDR3 in DNA: TGTGCCTGGGGGATATCGAGTGCTGGAAACACCATATATTTT. Amino acids: CAWGISSAGNTIYF.